The 15 T cell receptor beta chains below were found in one sample sequenced in a study of cytomegalovirus exposure and HLA in healthy donors. PCR primers comprised 60 Vbeta and 13 Jbeta primers. Some clones are missing from TCRdb's copy, which holds only in-frame ones; the method was immunoSEQ multiplex PCR. The sample gives about 110,000 clones, approximately 70% of which show up once; roughly 8% is in the top ten. The sample consisted of PBMCs. These TCRs come from a man aged 35 to 55 in good health and CMV-seronegative.

The chain combines TRBV4-3 with TRBJ1-6; 8 bases align to TRBD1. Trimming at V came to 4 bases and at J to 7 bases, leaving 3 bases not matched to a gene. CDR3 length: 14 amino acids. The germline gives CDR1 LGHNA, CDR2 YSLEER. CDR3 DNA: TGCGCCAGCAGCCCGGACAGGGCAAATTCACCCCTCCACTTT. Translated, it gives CASSPDRANSPLHF.

This clone has just a few counts. The genes are TRBV6-1 and TRBJ2-7; TRBD2 aligns across 12 bases. The CDR3 length is 15 residues. Germline V gives CDR1 MNHNS, CDR2 SASEGT. The V and J ends lost 2 bases and 4 bases, in that order; junction bases with no gene match: 3. This CDR3 is CASSEPTSGGYEQYF. The CDR3 nucleotides are TGTGCCAGCAGTGAACCGACTAGCGGGGGTTACGAGCAGTACTTC.

The chain joins TRBV28 to TRBJ1-2; possible D gene TRBD1, 6 bases. CDR1 MDHEN and CDR2 SYDVKM come from the germline V gene. V was cut by 6 bases and J by 3 bases, with 14 bases left in between. The CDR3 is made up of 14 amino acids. The CDR3 coding sequence is TGTGCCAGCAGCGCCAGGGGTCAATACTATGGCTACACCTTC. This translates into CASSARGQYYGYTF.

The CDR3 DNA is TGTGCCAGCTCACCGGCGACAGGGATCTACGAGCAGTACTTC. Translation: CASSPATGIYEQYF. The V gene is TRBV18, the J gene TRBJ2-7, with 7 bases that match TRBD1. The CDR3 consists of 14 residues. Germline trimming cut 3 bases from V and 3 bases from J; bases unmatched to any gene: 5. CDR1 and CDR2 (germline): KGHSH, LQKENI.

The chain uses TRBV5-4 and TRBJ1-2, with 7 bases fitting TRBD1. CDR3 length: 13 amino acids. Germline V CDR1 and CDR2: SGHNT, YYREEE (reference sequence). The V gene end was trimmed by 2 bases and the J gene end by 8 bases; junction bases not matched to a gene: 6. CDR3 protein: CASSLEGAKGYTF. Written as DNA, the CDR3 is TGTGCCAGCAGCTTAGAGGGGGCAAAGGGCTACACCTTC.

This clone came up a few times. The chain links TRBV6-1 to TRBJ2-7, with D maybe TRBD2 (6 bases). Germline V lookup: CDR1 MNHNS, CDR2 SASEGT. CDR3 length: 13 residues. Trimming cost V 6 bases and J 2 bases, with 11 bases left between them. The CDR3 coding sequence is TGTGCCAGCAGGGGAGGTCTTACCTACGAGCAGTACTTC. Translated: CASRGGLTYEQYF.

This clone has just one count. In DNA, the CDR3 is TGTGCCAGCAGTTTGTACAAACAGGGGGCGGAGGCTGAAGCTTTCTTT. It translates to CASSLYKQGAEAEAFF. The genes are TRBV28 and TRBJ1-1; 9 bases agree with TRBD1. J was trimmed by 6 bases and V by 3 bases; bases with no gene match: 11. Germline-derived CDR1 and CDR2 are MDHEN and SYDVKM. The CDR3 is made up of 16 amino acids.

The rearrangement uses TRBV14 and TRBJ2-5; D perhaps matches TRBD2 (5 bases). Per germline, CDR1 SGHDN and CDR2 FVKESK. Between the trimmed V and J ends, which lost 4 bases and 2 bases, there was a span of 20 bases. The CDR3 runs 17 residues. The CDR3 loop is CASSRQRRTALQETQYF. The CDR3 DNA reads TGTGCCAGCAGCCGCCAGAGGCGGACTGCCCTTCAAGAGACCCAGTACTTC.

The sample holds many counts of this clone. The CDR3 protein is CASSIGERDTQYF. The CDR3 DNA is TGTGCCAGTAGTATAGGGGAGAGAGATACGCAGTATTTT. The rearrangement joins TRBV19 to TRBJ2-3; D may be TRBD2 (5 bases). V lost 1 base and J lost 5, with 7 bases in between. There are 13 residues in the CDR3. The germline V gene has CDR1 LNHDA and CDR2 SQIVND (reference sequence).

The J gene is TRBJ2-7, the V gene TRBV6-5; unclear D gene. This CDR3 has 16 residues. The V end lost 0 bases, the J end lost 1 base, and 13 bases lay between the germline ends. The V gene's germline CDR1 is MNHEY and CDR2 SVGAGI. The CDR3 spells CASSYSIIERSYEQYF. The CDR3 bases are TGTGCCAGCAGTTACTCGATAATTGAACGGTCCTACGAGCAGTACTTC.

This chain's CDR3 is CASSLEDGLSDYGYTF. The CDR3 coding sequence is TGTGCCAGCAGTCTCGAAGACGGGTTGAGCGACTATGGCTACACCTTC. V gene TRBV4-2 combines with J gene TRBJ1-2; D remains unclear. CDR3 size: 16 residues. V lost 6 bases and J 3 bases, leaving 20 bases between the germline ends. Germline V lookup: CDR1 LGHNA, CDR2 YNFKEQ.

This clone has just a few counts. Other nucleotide sequences from this sample produce the same CDR3. V gene TRBV7-3 combines with J gene TRBJ1-1; 9 nucleotides agree with TRBD1. CDR1 and CDR2 (germline): SGHTA, FQGTGA. The trim removed 5 bases at V and 5 bases at J, leaving 9 bases unmatched. CDR3 size: 15 residues. In DNA form, the CDR3 reads TGTGCCAGCAGCCGCGAGGGACAGGGTGATACTGAAGCTTTCTTT. This translates into CASSREGQGDTEAFF. The whole variable domain, filled in from reference TRBV7-3 and TRBJ1-1, reads GAGVSQTPSNKVTEKGKYVELRCDPISGHTALYWYRQSLGQGPEFLIYFQGTGAADDSGLPNDRFFAVRPEGSVSTLKIQRTERGDSAVYLCASSREGQGDTEAFFGQGTRLTVV.

The chain is built from TRBV9 and TRBJ1-1; weak D call: TRBD1 (6 bases). Trimming removed 1 base at V and 0 bases at J, with 16 bases between. The CDR3 runs 17 residues. Germline values: CDR1 SGDLS, CDR2 YYNGEE. CDR3 bases: TGTGCCAGCAGCGTACATCCGGGGGGGGCAATGAACACTGAAGCTTTCTTT. It translates to CASSVHPGGAMNTEAFF.

The CDR3 DNA reads TGCGCCAGCAGCCAAGAGGGACTCCTCGGGTCTGAAGCTTTCTTT. It encodes CASSQEGLLGSEAFF. The gene calls are TRBV4-1 and TRBJ1-1; tentative D call: TRBD1 (5 bases). V dropped 0 bases and J dropped 6 bases, with 14 bases sitting between them. The CDR3 extends over 15 amino acids. CDR1 MGHRA and CDR2 YSYEKL come from the germline V gene.

V and J are TRBV18 and TRBJ2-5; TRBD1 matches at 7 bases. CDR3 length: 14 amino acids. Germline CDR1 is KGHSH and CDR2 is LQKENI. V was clipped by 11 bases and J by 4 bases; unmatched bases: 13. The DNA of the CDR3 is TGTGCCGGAAACCGACAGGGTTTGGGAGAGACCCAGTACTTC. Translation: CAGNRQGLGETQYF.